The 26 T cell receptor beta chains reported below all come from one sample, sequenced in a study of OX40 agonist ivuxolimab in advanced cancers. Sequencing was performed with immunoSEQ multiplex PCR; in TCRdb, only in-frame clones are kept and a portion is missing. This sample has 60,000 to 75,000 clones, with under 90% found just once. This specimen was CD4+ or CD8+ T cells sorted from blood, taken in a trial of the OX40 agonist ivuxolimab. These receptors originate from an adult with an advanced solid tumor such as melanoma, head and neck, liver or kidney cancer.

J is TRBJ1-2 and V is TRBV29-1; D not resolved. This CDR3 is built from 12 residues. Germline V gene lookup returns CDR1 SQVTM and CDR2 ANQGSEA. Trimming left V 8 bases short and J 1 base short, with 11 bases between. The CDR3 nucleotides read TGCAGCCTCCGCAATGATAACTATGGCTACACCTTC. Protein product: CSLRNDNYGYTF.

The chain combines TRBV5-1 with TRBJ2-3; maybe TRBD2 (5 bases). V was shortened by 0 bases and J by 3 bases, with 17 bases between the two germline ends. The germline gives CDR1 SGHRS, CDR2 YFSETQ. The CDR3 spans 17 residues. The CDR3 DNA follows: TGCGCCAGCAGCTTGGGAACGAGAACGGGGAGAACAGATACGCAGTATTTT. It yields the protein CASSLGTRTGRTDTQYF. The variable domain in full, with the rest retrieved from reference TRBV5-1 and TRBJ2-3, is KAGVTQTPRYLIKTRGQQVTLSCSPISGHRSVSWYQQTPGQGLQFLFEYFSETQRNKGNFPGRFSGRQFSNSRSEMNVSTLELGDSALYLCASSLGTRTGRTDTQYFGPGTRLTVL.

The CDR3 DNA is TGTGCCTGGAGTGTTTCGGTGGGCAGACTGAACACTGAAGCTTTCTTT. It specifies CAWSVSVGRLNTEAFF. The chain employs TRBV30 and TRBJ1-1; the D is unclear. From germline, CDR1 is GTSNPN and CDR2 SVGIG (reference sequence). The CDR3 contains 16 residues. Between the trimmed V and J ends, which lost 0 bases and 0 bases, there was a span of 14 bases.

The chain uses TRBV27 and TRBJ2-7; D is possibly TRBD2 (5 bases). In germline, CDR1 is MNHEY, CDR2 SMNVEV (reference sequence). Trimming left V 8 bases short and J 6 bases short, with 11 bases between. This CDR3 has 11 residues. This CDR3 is CASGGLGEQYF. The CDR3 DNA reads TGTGCCAGCGGCGGGCTAGGCGAGCAGTACTTC.

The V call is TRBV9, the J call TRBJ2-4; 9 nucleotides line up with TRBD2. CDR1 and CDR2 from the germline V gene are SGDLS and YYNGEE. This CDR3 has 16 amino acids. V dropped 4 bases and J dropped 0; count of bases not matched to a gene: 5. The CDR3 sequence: CASSLGLATAKNIQYF. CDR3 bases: TGTGCCAGCAGCCTTGGACTAGCGACAGCCAAAAACATTCAGTACTTC.

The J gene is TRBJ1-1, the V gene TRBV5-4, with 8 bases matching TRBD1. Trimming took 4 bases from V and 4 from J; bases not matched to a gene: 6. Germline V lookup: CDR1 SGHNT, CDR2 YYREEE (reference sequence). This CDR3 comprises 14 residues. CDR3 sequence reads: CASSPGQGRTEAFF. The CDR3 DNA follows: TGTGCCAGCAGCCCAGGACAGGGTCGCACTGAAGCTTTCTTT.

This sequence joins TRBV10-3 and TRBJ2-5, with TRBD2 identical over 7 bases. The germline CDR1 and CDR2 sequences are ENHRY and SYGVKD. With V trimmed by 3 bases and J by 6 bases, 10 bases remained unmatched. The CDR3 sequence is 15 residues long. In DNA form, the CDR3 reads TGTGCCATCAGTGACAAACGGGGGGTAGGAAAGACCCAGTACTTC. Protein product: CAISDKRGVGKTQYF.

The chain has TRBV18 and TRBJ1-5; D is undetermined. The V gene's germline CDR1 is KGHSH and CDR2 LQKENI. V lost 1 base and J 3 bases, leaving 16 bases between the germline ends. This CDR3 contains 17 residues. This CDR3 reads CASSPRRVVDDNQPQHF. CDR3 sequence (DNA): TGTGCCAGCTCACCACGGCGGGTCGTTGACGACAATCAGCCCCAGCATTTT.

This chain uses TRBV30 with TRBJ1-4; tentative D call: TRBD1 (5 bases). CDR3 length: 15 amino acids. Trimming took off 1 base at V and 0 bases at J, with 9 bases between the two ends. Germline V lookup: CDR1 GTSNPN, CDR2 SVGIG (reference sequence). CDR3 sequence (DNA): TGTGCCTGGAGTGGGGACGTTGCAACTAATGAAAAACTGTTTTTT. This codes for CAWSGDVATNEKLFF.

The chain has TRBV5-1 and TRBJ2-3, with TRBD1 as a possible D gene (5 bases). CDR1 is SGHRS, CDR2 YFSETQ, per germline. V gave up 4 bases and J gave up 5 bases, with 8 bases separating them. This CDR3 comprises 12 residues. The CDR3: CASSLGEDTQYF. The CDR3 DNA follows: TGCGCCAGCAGCCTAGGGGAAGATACGCAGTATTTT.

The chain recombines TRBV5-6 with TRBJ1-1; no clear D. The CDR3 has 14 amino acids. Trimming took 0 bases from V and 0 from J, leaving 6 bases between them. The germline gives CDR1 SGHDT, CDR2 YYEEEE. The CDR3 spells CASSLEMMNTEAFF. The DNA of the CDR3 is TGTGCCAGCAGCTTGGAAATGATGAACACTGAAGCTTTCTTT.

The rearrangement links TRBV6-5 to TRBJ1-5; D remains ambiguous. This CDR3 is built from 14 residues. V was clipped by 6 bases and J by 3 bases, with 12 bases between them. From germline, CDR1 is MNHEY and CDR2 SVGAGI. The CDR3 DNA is TGTGCCAGCAGAGAAGGACCGGACAATCAGCCCCAGCATTTT. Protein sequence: CASREGPDNQPQHF.

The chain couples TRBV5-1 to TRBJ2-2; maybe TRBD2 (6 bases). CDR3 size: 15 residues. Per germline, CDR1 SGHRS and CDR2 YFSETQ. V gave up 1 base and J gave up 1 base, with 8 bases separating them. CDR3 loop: CASSLKGGNTGELFF. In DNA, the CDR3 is TGCGCCAGCAGCTTGAAGGGAGGGAACACCGGGGAGCTGTTTTTT.

CDR3 sequence reads: CASSLLQGANEKLFF. The CDR3 DNA is TGTGCCAGCAGCCTTCTACAGGGGGCCAACGAAAAACTGTTTTTT. This chain uses TRBV7-9 with TRBJ1-4; the match to TRBD1 covers 9 bases. CDR1 is SEHNR, CDR2 FQNEAQ, per germline (reference sequence). The CDR3 length is 15 residues. The V gene end was trimmed by 5 bases and the J gene end by 8 bases; junction bases not matched to a gene: 9.

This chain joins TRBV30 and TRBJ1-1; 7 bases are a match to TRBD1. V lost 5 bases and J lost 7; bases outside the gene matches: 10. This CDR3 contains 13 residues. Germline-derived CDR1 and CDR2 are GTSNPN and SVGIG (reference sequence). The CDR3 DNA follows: TGTGCCTGGGGACGAACAGGGGTCAATGAAGCTTTCTTT. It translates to CAWGRTGVNEAFF.

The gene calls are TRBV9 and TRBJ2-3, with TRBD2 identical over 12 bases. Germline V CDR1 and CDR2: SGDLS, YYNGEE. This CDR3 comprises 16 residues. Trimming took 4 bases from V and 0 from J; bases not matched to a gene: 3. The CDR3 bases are TGTGCCAGCAGCCGACTAGCGGGGGACAGCACAGATACGCAGTATTTT. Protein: CASSRLAGDSTDTQYF.

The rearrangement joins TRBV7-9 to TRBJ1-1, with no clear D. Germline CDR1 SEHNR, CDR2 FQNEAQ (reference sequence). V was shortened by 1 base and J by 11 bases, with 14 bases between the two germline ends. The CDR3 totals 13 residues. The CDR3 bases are TGTGCCAGCAGCTTAGATTACGAGGCACCGGCTTTCTTT. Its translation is CASSLDYEAPAFF. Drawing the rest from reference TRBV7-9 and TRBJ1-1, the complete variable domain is DTGVSQNPRHKITKRGQNVTFRCDPISEHNRLYWYRQTLGQGPEFLTYFQNEAQLEKSRLLSDRFSAERPKGSFSTLEIQRTEQGDSAMYLCASSLDYEAPAFFGQGTRLTVV.

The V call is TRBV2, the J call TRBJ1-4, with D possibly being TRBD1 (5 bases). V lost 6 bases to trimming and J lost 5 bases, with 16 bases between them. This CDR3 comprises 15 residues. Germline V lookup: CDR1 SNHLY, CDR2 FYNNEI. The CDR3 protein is CASRGFDRKNEKLFF. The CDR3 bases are TGTGCCAGCAGGGGGTTCGACAGAAAGAATGAAAAACTGTTTTTT.

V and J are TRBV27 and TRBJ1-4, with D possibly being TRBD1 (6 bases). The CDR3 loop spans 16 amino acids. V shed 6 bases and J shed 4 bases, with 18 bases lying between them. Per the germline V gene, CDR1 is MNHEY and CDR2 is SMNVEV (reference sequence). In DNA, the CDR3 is TGTGCCAGCAGCCCAGATAGGACAGACGATAATGAAAAACTGTTTTTT. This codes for CASSPDRTDDNEKLFF.

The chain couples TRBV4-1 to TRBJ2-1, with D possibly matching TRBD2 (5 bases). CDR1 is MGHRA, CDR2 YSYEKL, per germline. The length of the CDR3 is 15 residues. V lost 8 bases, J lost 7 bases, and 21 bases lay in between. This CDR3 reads CASGWMADRGNEQFF. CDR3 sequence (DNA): TGCGCCAGCGGGTGGATGGCAGACCGAGGGAATGAGCAGTTCTTC.

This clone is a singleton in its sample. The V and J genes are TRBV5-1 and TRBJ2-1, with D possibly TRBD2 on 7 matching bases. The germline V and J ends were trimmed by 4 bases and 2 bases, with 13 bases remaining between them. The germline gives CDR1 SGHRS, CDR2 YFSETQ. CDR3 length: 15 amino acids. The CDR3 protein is CASSAGGLTYNEQFF. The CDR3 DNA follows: TGCGCCAGCAGCGCCGGGGGGCTAACCTACAATGAGCAGTTCTTC.

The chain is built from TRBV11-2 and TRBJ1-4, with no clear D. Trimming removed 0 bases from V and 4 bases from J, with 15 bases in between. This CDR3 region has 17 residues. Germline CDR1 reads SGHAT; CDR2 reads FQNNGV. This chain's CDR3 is CASSLDRPGLNNEKLFF. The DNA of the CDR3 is TGTGCCAGCAGCTTAGATCGTCCAGGACTTAATAATGAAAAACTGTTTTTT.

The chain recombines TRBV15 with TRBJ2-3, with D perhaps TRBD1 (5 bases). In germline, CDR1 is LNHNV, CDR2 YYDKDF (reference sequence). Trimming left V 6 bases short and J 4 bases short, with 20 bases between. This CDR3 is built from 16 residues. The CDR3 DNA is TGTGCCACCAGAAGTCAGGGTGCTGCTAAGTCAGATACGCAGTATTTT. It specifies CATRSQGAAKSDTQYF.

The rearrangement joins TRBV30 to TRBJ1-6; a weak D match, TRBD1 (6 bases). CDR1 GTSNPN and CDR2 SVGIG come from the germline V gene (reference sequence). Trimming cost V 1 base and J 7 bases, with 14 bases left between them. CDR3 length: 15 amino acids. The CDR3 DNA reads TGTGCCTGGAGTGGCATGGGGGCGCTAAATTCACCCCTCCACTTT. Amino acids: CAWSGMGALNSPLHF.

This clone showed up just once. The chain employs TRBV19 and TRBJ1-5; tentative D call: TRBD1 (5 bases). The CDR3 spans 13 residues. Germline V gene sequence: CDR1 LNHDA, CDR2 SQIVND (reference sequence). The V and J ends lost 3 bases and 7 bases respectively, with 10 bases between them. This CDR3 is CASSMTRGQPQHF. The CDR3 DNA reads TGTGCCAGTAGTATGACTCGGGGGCAGCCCCAGCATTTT.

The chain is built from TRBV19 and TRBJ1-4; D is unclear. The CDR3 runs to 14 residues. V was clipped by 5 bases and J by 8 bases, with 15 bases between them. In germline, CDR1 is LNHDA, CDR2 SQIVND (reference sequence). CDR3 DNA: TGTGCCAGTAGTTATGACGGCCGAGAAGAAAAACTGTTTTTT. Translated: CASSYDGREEKLFF.